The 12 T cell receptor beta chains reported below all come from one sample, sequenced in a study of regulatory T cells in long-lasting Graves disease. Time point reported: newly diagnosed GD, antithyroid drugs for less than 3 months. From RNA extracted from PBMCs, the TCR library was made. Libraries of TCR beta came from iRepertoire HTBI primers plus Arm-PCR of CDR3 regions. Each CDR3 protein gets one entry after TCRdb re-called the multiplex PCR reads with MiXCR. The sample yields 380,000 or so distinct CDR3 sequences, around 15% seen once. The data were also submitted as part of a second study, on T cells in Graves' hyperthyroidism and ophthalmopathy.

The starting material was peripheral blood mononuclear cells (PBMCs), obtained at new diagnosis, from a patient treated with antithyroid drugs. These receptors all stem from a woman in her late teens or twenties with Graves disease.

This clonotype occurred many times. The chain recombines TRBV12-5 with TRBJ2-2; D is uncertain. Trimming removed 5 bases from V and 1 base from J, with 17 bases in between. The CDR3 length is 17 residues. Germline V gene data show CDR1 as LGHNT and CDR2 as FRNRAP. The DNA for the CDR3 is TGTGCTAGTGGTCTCGCGATGGGTGTGGGGAACACCGGGGAGCTGTTTTTT. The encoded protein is CASGLAMGVGNTGELFF.

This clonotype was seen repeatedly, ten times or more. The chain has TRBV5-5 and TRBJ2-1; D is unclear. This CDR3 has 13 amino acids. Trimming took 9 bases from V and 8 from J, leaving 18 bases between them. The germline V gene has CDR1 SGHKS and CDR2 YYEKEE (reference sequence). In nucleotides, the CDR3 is TGTGCCACCTCAAAGGGCCCCACAGATGAGCAGTTCTTC. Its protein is CATSKGPTDEQFF.

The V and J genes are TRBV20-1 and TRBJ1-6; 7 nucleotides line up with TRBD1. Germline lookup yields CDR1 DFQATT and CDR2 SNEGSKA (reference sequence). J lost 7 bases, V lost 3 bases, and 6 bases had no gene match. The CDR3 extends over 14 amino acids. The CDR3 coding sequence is TGCAGTGCTAGGGACAGGTTTCGCAATTCACCCCTCCACTTT. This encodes CSARDRFRNSPLHF.

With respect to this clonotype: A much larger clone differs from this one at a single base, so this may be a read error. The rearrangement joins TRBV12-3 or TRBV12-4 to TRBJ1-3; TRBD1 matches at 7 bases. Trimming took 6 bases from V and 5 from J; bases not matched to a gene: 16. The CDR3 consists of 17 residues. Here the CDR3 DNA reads TGTGCCAGCAGACATAGAATACAGGGGATGGCCAGAAACACCATATATTTT. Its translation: CASRHRIQGMARNTIYF.

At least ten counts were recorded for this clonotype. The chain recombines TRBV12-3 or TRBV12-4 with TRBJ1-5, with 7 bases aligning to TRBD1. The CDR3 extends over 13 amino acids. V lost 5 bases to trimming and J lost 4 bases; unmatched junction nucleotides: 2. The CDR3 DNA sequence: TGTGCCAGCAGTCACAGGGGAAATCAGCCCCAGCATTTT. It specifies CASSHRGNQPQHF.

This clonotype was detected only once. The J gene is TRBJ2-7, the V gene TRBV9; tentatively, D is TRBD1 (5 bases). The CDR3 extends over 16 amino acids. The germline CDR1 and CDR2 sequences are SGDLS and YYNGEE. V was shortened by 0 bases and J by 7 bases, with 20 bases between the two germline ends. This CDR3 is CASSVATGTPYEEQYF. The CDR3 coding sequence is TGTGCCAGCAGCGTAGCTACAGGAACCCCCTACGAGGAGCAGTACTTC. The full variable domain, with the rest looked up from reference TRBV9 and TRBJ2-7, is DSGVTQTPKHLITATGQRVTLRCSPRSGDLSVYWYQQSLDQGLQFLIQYYNGEERAKGNILERFSAQQFPDLHSELNLSSLELGDSALYFCASSVATGTPYEEQYFGPGTRLTVT.

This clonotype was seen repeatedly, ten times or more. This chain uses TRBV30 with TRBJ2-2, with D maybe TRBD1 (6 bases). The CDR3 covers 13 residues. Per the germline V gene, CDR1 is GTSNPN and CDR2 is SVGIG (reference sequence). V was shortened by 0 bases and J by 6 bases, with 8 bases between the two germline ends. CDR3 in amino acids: CAWSVGGPGELFF. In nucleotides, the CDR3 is TGTGCCTGGAGTGTAGGGGGACCCGGGGAGCTGTTTTTT.

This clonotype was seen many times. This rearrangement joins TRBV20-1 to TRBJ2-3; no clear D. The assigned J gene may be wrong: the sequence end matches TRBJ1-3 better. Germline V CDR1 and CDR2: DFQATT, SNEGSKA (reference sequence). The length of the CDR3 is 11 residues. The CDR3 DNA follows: TGCAGTGCTAGAGATGGTCTTTTCATATATTTT. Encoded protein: CSARDGLFIYF.

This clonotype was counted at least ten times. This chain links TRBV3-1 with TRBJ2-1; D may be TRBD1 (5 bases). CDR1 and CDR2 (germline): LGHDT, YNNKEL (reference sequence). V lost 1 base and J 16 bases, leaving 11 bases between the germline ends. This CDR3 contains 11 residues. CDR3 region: CASSQGAGRFF. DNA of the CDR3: TGTGCCAGCAGCCAAGGGGCAGGGCGATTCTTC.

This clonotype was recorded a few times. CDR3 amino acids: CASSFGGAGSNQPQHF. CDR3 bases: TGTGCCAGCAGTTTTGGGGGGGCAGGTAGCAATCAGCCCCAGCATTTT. The genes are TRBV12-3 or TRBV12-4 and TRBJ1-5; maybe TRBD1 (6 bases). CDR3 size: 16 residues. The V end lost 3 bases, the J end lost 0 bases, and 12 bases lay between the germline ends.

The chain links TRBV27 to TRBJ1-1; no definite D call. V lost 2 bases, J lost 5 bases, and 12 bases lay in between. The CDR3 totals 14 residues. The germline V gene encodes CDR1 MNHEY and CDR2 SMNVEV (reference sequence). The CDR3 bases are TGTGCCAGCAGTTTAGAGGCGCTGGGGACTGAAGCTTTCTTT. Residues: CASSLEALGTEAFF.

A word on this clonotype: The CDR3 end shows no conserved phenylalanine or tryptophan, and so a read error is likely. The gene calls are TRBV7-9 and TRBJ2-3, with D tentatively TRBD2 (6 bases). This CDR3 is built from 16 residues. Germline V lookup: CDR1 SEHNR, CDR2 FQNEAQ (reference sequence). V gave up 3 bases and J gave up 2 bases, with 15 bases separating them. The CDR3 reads CASSFDASEITDTQYS. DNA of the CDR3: TGTGCCAGCAGCTTTGACGCTAGCGAGATCACAGATACGCAGTATTCT.